The rows below give T cell receptor beta chains drawn from one sample of a study of blood T cells in healthy people across ages. MiXCR was run by TCRdb on the 5' RACE reads, yielding one entry per CDR3 protein. The sample records hundreds of thousands of distinct CDR3 sequences, roughly 60% being singletons. The sequencing sample was made of blood. The source is a man younger than 40 in good health. Each CDR3 is given with its conserved first and last residue. A D gene is named only where the DNA matches it firmly. Clone size, where shown, is once, few, many, or a class for clones that have expanded.

TRBV12-3/TRBV12-4	NA	TRBJ2-3	TRBD2	TGTGCCAGCAGTCACGGGGGGGGCACAGATACGCAGTATTTT	CASSHGGGTDTQYF
TRBV29-1	NA	TRBJ2-5	TRBD1	TGCAGCGTTGCCCCAGGGGGCGTCGGAGAGACCCAGTACTTC	CSVAPGGVGETQYF
TRBV7-2	NA	TRBJ2-7	TRBD2	TGTGCCAGCAGCGGCATCTTGACCACTAGCGGGAGGTACGAGCAGTACTTC	CASSGILTTSGRYEQYF
TRBV10-3	NA	TRBJ2-3	NA	TGTGCCATCAGTGACCCTACGGTGAGGGGCACAGATACGCAGTATTTT	CAISDPTVRGTDTQYF
TRBV9	NA	TRBJ2-7	NA	TGTGCCAGCAGCGTAGACGTGGAACCATACGAGCAGTACTTC	CASSVDVEPYEQYF
TRBV7-2	NA	TRBJ2-3	TRBD2	TGTGCCAGCAGCCCGGGAGGGGGGGCCCCAGATACGCAGTATTTT	CASSPGGGAPDTQYF
TRBV15	NA	TRBJ1-5	NA	TGTGCCACCAGCGAAGGGAGGGGTGATAGGCAGCCCCAGCATTTT	CATSEGRGDRQPQHF
TRBV20-1	NA	TRBJ1-2	NA	TGCAGTGCTGGGTTCTTACAGGGCGGCTACACCTTC	CSAGFLQGGYTF
TRBV20-1	NA	TRBJ2-7	TRBD1	TGCAGTGCAACTTCAACAGGGACAGTGAGTGGCGAGCAGTACTTC	CSATSTGTVSGEQYF
TRBV10-3	NA	TRBJ2-3	NA	TGTGCCATCAGTGACCCAGGATCATCCGGCGATACGCAGTATTTT	CAISDPGSSGDTQYF
TRBV7-9	few	TRBJ2-1	TRBD2	TGTGCCAGCAGCTCTTTAGCGGGAGCTGTTTATAATGAGCAGTTCTTC	CASSSLAGAVYNEQFF
TRBV27	NA	TRBJ2-7	NA	TGTGCCAGCGAGTGGGGTTCCTACGAGCAGTACTTC	CASEWGSYEQYF
TRBV20-1	NA	TRBJ2-1	NA	TGCAGTGCTCGTAGGAGGGTCAATGAGCAGTTCTTC	CSARRRVNEQFF
TRBV27	few	TRBJ1-5	NA	TGTGCCAGCAACAACAGAGGGGGAAATCAGCCCCAGCATTTT	CASNNRGGNQPQHF
TRBV5-5	NA	TRBJ2-1	TRBD1	TGTGCCAGCAGCGACCGGGACAGGCTAGACAATGAGCAGTTCTTC	CASSDRDRLDNEQFF
TRBV6-1	NA	TRBJ2-7	NA	TGTGCCAGCAGTGAATGCGCACAAGCCTACGAGCAGTACTTC	CASSECAQAYEQYF
TRBV15	NA	TRBJ2-3	TRBD1	TGTGCCACCAGCGTGCGGACAGGGGGGGATACGCAGTATTTT	CATSVRTGGDTQYF
TRBV20-1	NA	TRBJ2-7	TRBD2	TGCAGTGCTAGGGAGGGACTAGTGGGAGGTTACGAGCAGTACTTC	CSAREGLVGGYEQYF
TRBV9	NA	TRBJ2-7	TRBD1	TGTGCCAGCACCCCAGGGACAGGGTTTCTCGAGCAGTACTTC	CASTPGTGFLEQYF
TRBV5-1	NA	TRBJ2-7	TRBD1	TGCGCCAGCAGCTTGGCCCCGACAGGGGAGTACGAGCAGTACTTC	CASSLAPTGEYEQYF
TRBV29-1	NA	TRBJ1-4	NA	TGCAGCGTCTACCGAGGGGAGGGCGAAAAACTGTTTTTT	CSVYRGEGEKLFF
TRBV6-1	NA	TRBJ2-3	NA	TGTGCCAGCAGTGACGGACTGGTCCTTGACACAGATACGCAGTATTTT	CASSDGLVLDTDTQYF
TRBV12-3/TRBV12-4	few	TRBJ1-2	NA	TGTGCCAGCGGGACTTCCTATGGCTACACCTTC	CASGTSYGYTF
TRBV7-2	NA	TRBJ2-3	NA	TGTGCCAGCAGCTTAGTATCCGTCCGTTCAGATACGCAGTATTTT	CASSLVSVRSDTQYF
TRBV18	NA	TRBJ1-5	TRBD1	TGTGCCAGCTCTCAGGACAGGTGGGAGCAGCCCCAGCATTTT	CASSQDRWEQPQHF
TRBV28	once	TRBJ2-7	NA	TGTGCCAGCTGCAAAGGGGGAGCAAGCTACGAGCAGTACTTC	CASCKGGASYEQYF
TRBV7-9	NA	TRBJ2-5	NA	TGTGCCAGCAGCTTCAGAGTGGGTAGCTTAACGACCCAGTACTTC	CASSFRVGSLTTQYF
TRBV5-1	NA	TRBJ2-1	TRBD1	TGCGCCAGCAGCAAGACAGGGGGCACCTACAATGAGCAGTTCTTC	CASSKTGGTYNEQFF
TRBV4-3	NA	TRBJ2-7	NA	TGCGCCAGCAGCCAAGATTGGGACGGGGAATACGAGCAGTACTTC	CASSQDWDGEYEQYF
TRBV7-8	NA	TRBJ2-5	NA	TGTGCCAGCAGCTTAGGTGGCACAGGACAAGAGACCCAGTACTTC	CASSLGGTGQETQYF
TRBV28	NA	TRBJ1-5	NA	TGTGCCAGCAGTTCGGACGGCGGCAATCAGCCCCAGCATTTT	CASSSDGGNQPQHF
TRBV10-3	many	TRBJ1-2	NA	TGTGCCATCAGCGATCGCCGGACAGCAATTCCATATGGCTACACCTTC	CAISDRRTAIPYGYTF